The 24 T cell receptor beta chains presented below share a single source sample, sequenced in a study of cytomegalovirus exposure and HLA in healthy donors. The study ran its PCR with 60 Vbeta and 13 Jbeta primers. Generated by immunoSEQ multiplex PCR, the TCRdb table keeps only in-frame clones and is missing some. Its table lists approximately 110,000 clones. Sample: PBMCs. These receptors came from a man between 40 and 49 years old in good health and CMV-seropositive.

The chain employs TRBV7-6 and TRBJ2-5, with D perhaps matching TRBD1 (6 bases). TRBJ2-7 explains the end of the DNA better; the J call may be wrong. The CDR3 length is 16 residues. Germline CDR1 and CDR2: SGHVS and FNYEAQ. The DNA for the CDR3 is TGTGCCAGCAGCCCCGGGACATCCCTATCAACCTACGAGCAGTACTTC. Its protein product is CASSPGTSLSTYEQYF.

The chain employs TRBV5-1 and TRBJ1-2, with 8 bases fitting TRBD1. Per germline, CDR1 SGHRS and CDR2 YFSETQ. The CDR3 is made up of 17 amino acids. Germline trimming cut 2 bases from V and 8 bases from J; bases unmatched to any gene: 17. CDR3 nucleotides: TGCGCCAGCAGCTTCATTCCCCCCGGGACAGGCCCCGAAGGCTACACCTTC. Translation gives CASSFIPPGTGPEGYTF.

The genes are TRBV29-1 and TRBJ2-7; 12 positions agree with TRBD2. CDR1 is SQVTM and CDR2 is ANQGSEA in the germline V gene. This CDR3 is built from 13 residues. The CDR3 nucleotides read TGCGGGGTGACTAGCGGGGGACCCTACGAGCAGTACTTC. It encodes CGVTSGGPYEQYF.

This chain links TRBV5-1 with TRBJ2-3, with D maybe TRBD2 (6 bases). V lost 0 bases and J lost 6, with 23 bases in between. The CDR3 extends over 18 amino acids. Germline lookup yields CDR1 SGHRS and CDR2 YFSETQ. The CDR3 DNA is TGCGCCAGCAGCTTGGGTCGCGGGGACCTCCTTGCAGGCGATACGCAGTATTTT. This translates into CASSLGRGDLLAGDTQYF.

This rearrangement joins TRBV29-1 to TRBJ1-1; 12 nucleotides agree with TRBD1. Germline lookup yields CDR1 SQVTM and CDR2 ANQGSEA. The J segment lost 11 bases and the V segment lost 4 bases, leaving 14 bases of the junction unmatched. This CDR3 has 15 residues. The chain's CDR3 is CSVVMPGTGGSWAFF. CDR3 nucleotides: TGCAGCGTTGTGATGCCCGGGACAGGGGGCTCGTGGGCTTTCTTT.

The rearrangement joins TRBV7-9 to TRBJ1-1; D is possibly TRBD1 (6 bases). Trimming removed 5 bases at V and 7 bases at J, with 20 bases between. CDR3 length: 15 amino acids. Germline CDR1 reads SEHNR; CDR2 reads FQNEAQ (reference sequence). The CDR3 coding sequence is TGTGCCAGCAGCACGACAGGCGGCCCAGGGGATGAAGCTTTCTTT. Translation: CASSTTGGPGDEAFF. Drawing the rest from reference TRBV7-9 and TRBJ1-1, the complete variable domain is DTGVSQNPRHKITKRGQNVTFRCDPISEHNRLYWYRQTLGQGPEFLTYFQNEAQLEKSRLLSDRFSAERPKGSFSTLEIQRTEQGDSAMYLCASSTTGGPGDEAFFGQGTRLTVV.

V is TRBV5-1 and J is TRBJ2-5; D is uncertain. CDR1 SGHRS and CDR2 YFSETQ come from the germline V gene. The ends were cut back, 5 bases at V and 1 base at J, with 9 bases in the middle. The CDR3 loop spans 13 amino acids. CDR3 protein: CASRQQPQETQYF. The CDR3 DNA sequence: TGCGCCAGCAGACAACAACCCCAAGAGACCCAGTACTTC.

The CDR3 nucleotides read TGTGCCAGCAGCTTTCTTCCGTTCTCCAGCTCTGGAAACACCATATATTTT. Translation gives CASSFLPFSSSGNTIYF. The rearrangement uses TRBV5-6 and TRBJ1-3, with no clear D. Germline values: CDR1 SGHDT, CDR2 YYEEEE. Trimming took off 2 bases at V and 0 bases at J, with 15 bases between the two ends. The CDR3 totals 17 residues. The whole variable domain, filled in from reference TRBV5-6 and TRBJ1-3, reads DAGVTQSPTHLIKTRGQQVTLRCSPKSGHDTVSWYQQALGQGPQFIFQYYEEEERQRGNFPDRFSGHQFPNYSSELNVNALLLGDSALYLCASSFLPFSSSGNTIYFGEGSWLTVV.

This chain uses TRBV7-3 with TRBJ1-1; TRBD1 aligns across 9 bases. The germline V gene encodes CDR1 SGHTA and CDR2 FQGTGA. CDR3 length: 14 amino acids. The J segment lost 3 bases and the V segment lost 8 bases, leaving 7 bases of the junction unmatched. The CDR3 sequence: CASAVTGGHTEAFF. The CDR3 DNA is TGTGCCAGCGCCGTCACAGGGGGCCACACTGAAGCTTTCTTT.

The chain carries TRBV10-3 and TRBJ1-2; D call uncertain. Germline-derived CDR1 and CDR2 are ENHRY and SYGVKD. The CDR3 extends over 14 amino acids. Trimming took 3 bases from V and 4 from J, leaving 12 bases between them. This CDR3 reads CAISDLYGLYGYTF. For the CDR3, the DNA is TGTGCCATCAGTGATCTCTACGGACTCTATGGCTACACCTTC.

This chain joins TRBV30 and TRBJ2-1; 13 bases are shared with TRBD2. CDR1 and CDR2 from the germline V gene are GTSNPN and SVGIG (reference sequence). With V trimmed by 1 base and J by 6 bases, 15 bases remained unmatched. The CDR3 is 19 residues long. CDR3 DNA: TGTGCCTGGAGTGGAAAACCGGGACTAGCGGGATATACCCCCAATGAGCAGTTCTTC. Its translation: CAWSGKPGLAGYTPNEQFF.

The chain links TRBV4-3 to TRBJ2-1, with TRBD1 matching over 11 bases. This CDR3 region has 15 residues. J was trimmed by 7 bases and V by 4 bases; bases with no gene match: 6. Germline V CDR1 and CDR2: LGHNA, YSLEER. The CDR3: CASSRGQGAGNEQFF. The CDR3 bases are TGCGCCAGCAGCCGAGGACAGGGGGCGGGGAATGAGCAGTTCTTC.

This chain joins TRBV5-1 and TRBJ2-6, with TRBD1 matching 10 bases. The CDR3 consists of 18 residues. J gave up 1 base and V 1 base, and 5 bases lay outside the gene matches. In germline, CDR1 is SGHRS, CDR2 YFSETQ. CDR3 nucleotides: TGCGCCAGCAGCTTGATCGACAGGGGGCCGTCTGGGGCCAACGTCCTGACTTTC. Amino acid sequence: CASSLIDRGPSGANVLTF.

The V and J genes are TRBV2 and TRBJ2-7; TRBD1 matches 8 bases. This CDR3 is 15 amino acids long. Germline CDR1 is SNHLY and CDR2 is FYNNEI. V was clipped by 6 bases and J by 5 bases; unmatched bases: 12. CDR3 sequence: CASRESRTGRNEQYF. For the CDR3, the DNA is TGTGCCAGCAGGGAATCTCGGACAGGGAGGAACGAGCAGTACTTC.

This sequence joins TRBV28 and TRBJ1-5; D gene unclear. Germline V lookup: CDR1 MDHEN, CDR2 SYDVKM. This CDR3 region has 14 residues. The V gene lost 3 bases and the J gene lost 0 bases, with 6 bases spanning the gap. CDR3 amino acids: CASSFQISNQPQHF. The CDR3 nucleotides read TGTGCCAGCAGTTTCCAGATTAGCAATCAGCCCCAGCATTTT. The variable domain in full, with the rest retrieved from reference TRBV28 and TRBJ1-5, is DVKVTQSSRYLVKRTGEKVFLECVQDMDHENMFWYRQDPGLGLRLIYFSYDVKMKEKGDIPEGYSVSREKKERFSLILESASTNQTSMYLCASSFQISNQPQHFGDGTRLSIL.

The chain has TRBV11-3 and TRBJ2-7, with a weak D call TRBD2 (6 bases). V was pared by 0 bases and J by 7 bases, with 13 bases between. This CDR3 has 14 amino acids. Looked up from germline, CDR1 is SGHNT and CDR2 is YENEEA. This chain's CDR3 is CASSLEGRKEEQYF. Here the CDR3 DNA reads TGTGCCAGCAGCTTAGAGGGGAGGAAGGAAGAGCAGTACTTC.

This chain links TRBV9 with TRBJ2-7; D ambiguous. With 0 bases removed from V and 2 bases from J, the gap between germline ends came to 12 bases. The CDR3 consists of 15 residues. Germline values: CDR1 SGDLS, CDR2 YYNGEE. The CDR3, as DNA: TGTGCCAGCAGCGTAGGGGCAGGCTTAACCTACGAGCAGTACTTC. This encodes CASSVGAGLTYEQYF.

This rearrangement joins TRBV5-1 to TRBJ2-3; the match to TRBD2 covers 9 bases. The CDR3 length is 15 residues. The germline gives CDR1 SGHRS, CDR2 YFSETQ. The J segment lost 5 bases and the V segment lost 2 bases, leaving 6 bases of the junction unmatched. CDR3 DNA: TGCGCCAGCAGCTTTCCTAGCGGGGAGAAAGATACGCAGTATTTT. Amino acid sequence: CASSFPSGEKDTQYF. Full variable domain (missing parts from reference TRBV5-1 and TRBJ2-3): KAGVTQTPRYLIKTRGQQVTLSCSPISGHRSVSWYQQTPGQGLQFLFEYFSETQRNKGNFPGRFSGRQFSNSRSEMNVSTLELGDSALYLCASSFPSGEKDTQYFGPGTRLTVL.

V is TRBV7-9 and J is TRBJ1-1, with 9 bases fitting TRBD1. The CDR3 runs 16 residues. Trimming at V came to 1 base and at J to 3 bases, leaving 6 bases not matched to a gene. CDR1 is SEHNR, CDR2 FQNEAQ, per germline (reference sequence). For the CDR3, the DNA is TGTGCCAGCAGCTTAGTAGGGGACAGGGACTACACTGAAGCTTTCTTT. The encoded protein is CASSLVGDRDYTEAFF.

V gene TRBV29-1 combines with J gene TRBJ2-4; D possibly corresponds to TRBD2 (6 bases). Germline CDR1 SQVTM, CDR2 ANQGSEA. CDR3 length equals 15 residues. The germline V and J ends were trimmed by 1 base and 6 bases, with 16 bases remaining between them. CDR3 sequence: CSVEATRERANIQYF. DNA of the CDR3: TGCAGCGTTGAAGCGACCCGGGAGAGGGCAAACATTCAGTACTTC. Together with reference TRBV29-1 and TRBJ2-4, the CDR3 gives the full variable domain: SAVISQKPSRDICQRGTSLTIQCQVDSQVTMMFWYRQQPGQSLTLIATANQGSEATYESGFVIDKFPISRPNLTFSTLTVSNMSPEDSSIYLCSVEATRERANIQYFGAGTRLSVL.

V gene TRBV19 combines with J gene TRBJ1-2; 7 nucleotides match TRBD1. Germline-derived CDR1 and CDR2 are LNHDA and SQIVND (reference sequence). The CDR3 covers 13 residues. The V gene end was trimmed by 5 bases and the J gene end by 8 bases; junction bases not matched to a gene: 8. CDR3: CASSSIRGSGYTF. The CDR3 DNA follows: TGTGCCAGTAGTTCAATCAGGGGGAGCGGCTACACCTTC.

The V and J genes are TRBV5-1 and TRBJ2-7; 8 nucleotides align to TRBD1. The germline gives CDR1 SGHRS, CDR2 YFSETQ. J lost 7 bases, V lost 4 bases, and 10 bases had no gene match. The CDR3 runs 14 residues. CDR3 sequence reads: CASSARTGNREQYF. Written as DNA, the CDR3 is TGCGCCAGCAGCGCCCGGACAGGGAATAGGGAGCAGTACTTC.

The CDR3 region has the DNA TGCGCCAGCAGTGAGTCGTACAGGGGGGGTTACGAGCAGTACTTC. This translates into CASSESYRGGYEQYF. The gene calls are TRBV10-2 and TRBJ2-7; a weak D match, TRBD1 (8 bases). The CDR3 loop spans 15 amino acids. The V gene's germline CDR1 is WSHSY and CDR2 SAAADI. Trimming left V 0 bases short and J 4 bases short, with 13 bases between.

The rearrangement links TRBV18 to TRBJ2-2; 8 bases are shared with TRBD2. The CDR3 contains 16 residues. The trim removed 8 bases at V and 0 bases at J, leaving 8 bases unmatched. Germline CDR1 and CDR2: KGHSH and LQKENI. In DNA, the CDR3 is TGTGCCAGCGCAACCGGGACTAGGTCGAACACCGGGGAGCTGTTTTTT. It encodes CASATGTRSNTGELFF.